The subject of this entry is one T cell receptor (beta chain). This entry comes from a study of blood T cell repertoires in COVID-19. At the level of the study: The samples span acute and convalescent COVID-19 from the United States, Italy and Spain. From T cells, B-cell-depleted T cells, or PBMCs came the material, which was cDNA or gDNA.

Authors' processing steps: Nucleated cell counts were estimated from reference gene primer amplification. The assay was immunoSEQ multiplex PCR, and TCRdb's table has in-frame clones only and misses some. D and trimming were read from the DNA, whereas the V and J calls and clone size are those reported in that table. The table shows 400,000 to 450,000 clones, with roughly 90% occurring only once. V dropped 2 bases and J dropped 4 bases, with 9 bases sitting between them. The CDR3 spans 14 residues. Germline assignment: CDR1 MNHEY and CDR2 SVGAGI. The chain joins TRBV6-5 to TRBJ1-3; the D is unclear. The specimen sequenced was peripheral blood. The sequence was obtained from a woman aged 30 to 39 with active or convalescent COVID-19. The CDR3 reads CASSYRAGGNTIYF. CDR3 DNA: TGTGCCAGCAGTTACAGGGCGGGGGGAAACACCATATATTTT.